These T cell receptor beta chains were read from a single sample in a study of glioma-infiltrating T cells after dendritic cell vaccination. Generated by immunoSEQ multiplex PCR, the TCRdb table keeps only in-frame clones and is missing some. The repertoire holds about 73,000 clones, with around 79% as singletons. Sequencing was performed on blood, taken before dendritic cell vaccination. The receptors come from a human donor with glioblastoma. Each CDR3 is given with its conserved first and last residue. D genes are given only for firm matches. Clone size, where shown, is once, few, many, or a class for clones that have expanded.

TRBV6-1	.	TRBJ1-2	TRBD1	CASSDPGTAHYGYTF	TGTGCCAGCAGTGATCCCGGGACAGCTCACTATGGCTACACCTTC
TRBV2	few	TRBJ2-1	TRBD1	CASSDRGKQFF	TGTGCCAGTTCGGACAGGGGTAAGCAGTTCTTC
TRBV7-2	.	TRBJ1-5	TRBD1	CASSRTTGGGQPQHF	TGTGCCAGCAGCCGTACGACAGGGGGCGGGCAGCCCCAGCATTTT
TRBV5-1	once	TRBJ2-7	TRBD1	CASKWDSQAQFEQYF	TGCGCCAGCAAATGGGACAGTCAAGCCCAGTTCGAGCAGTACTTC
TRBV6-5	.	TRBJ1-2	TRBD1	CASSSTGTGYTF	TGTGCCAGCAGTTCGACAGGGACCGGCTACACCTTC
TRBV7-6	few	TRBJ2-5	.	CASSRTRETQYF	TGTGCCAGCAGCCGGACTCGGGAGACCCAGTACTTC
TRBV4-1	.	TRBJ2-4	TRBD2	CASSQDMGLAGGRGKNIQYF	TGCGCCAGCAGCCAAGATATGGGGCTAGCGGGAGGGCGAGGCAAAAACATTCAGTACTTC
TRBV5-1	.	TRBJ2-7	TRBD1	CASSSDRGYEQYF	TGCGCCAGCAGCTCAGACAGGGGATACGAGCAGTACTTC
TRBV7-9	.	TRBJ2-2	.	CASISVNTGELFF	TGTGCCAGCATATCCGTTAACACCGGGGAGCTGTTTTTT
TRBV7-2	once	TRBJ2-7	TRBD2	CASKGLAGGPMYEQYF	TGTGCCAGCAAAGGACTAGCGGGGGGGCCTATGTACGAGCAGTACTTC
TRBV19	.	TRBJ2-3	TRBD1	CASSSRDRGRFTDTQYF	TGTGCCAGTAGTTCCCGGGACAGGGGTCGATTCACAGATACGCAGTATTTT
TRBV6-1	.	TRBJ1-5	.	CASSVAGLQPQHF	TGTGCCAGCAGTGTGGCGGGGCTTCAGCCCCAGCATTTT
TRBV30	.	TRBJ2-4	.	CAWSVLGLDSLGIAKNIQYF	TGTGCCTGGAGTGTACTGGGACTCGACTCCTTAGGGATAGCCAAAAACATTCAGTACTTC
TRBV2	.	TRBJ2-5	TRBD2	CASSGRRAGEPRETQYF	TGTGCCAGCAGTGGGCGGAGGGCGGGGGAACCGCGGGAGACCCAGTACTTC
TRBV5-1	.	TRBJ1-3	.	CASSLAGGDSSGNTIYF	TGCGCCAGCAGCTTGGCCGGGGGGGACTCCTCTGGAAACACCATATATTTT
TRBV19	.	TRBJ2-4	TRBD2	CASSIRGGRAKNIQYF	TGTGCCAGTAGTATTCGGGGGGGCAGGGCCAAAAACATTCAGTACTTC
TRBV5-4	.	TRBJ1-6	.	CASSLGRDSTPLHF	TGTGCCAGCAGCTTGGGACGGGATTCGACACCCCTCCACTTT
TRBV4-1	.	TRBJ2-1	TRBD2	CASSQERGGRAFDEQFF	TGCGCCAGCAGCCAAGAAAGAGGCGGGAGGGCCTTCGATGAGCAGTTCTTC
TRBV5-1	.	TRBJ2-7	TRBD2	CASSAGGNHYEQYF	TGCGCCAGCAGCGCGGGGGGGAATCACTACGAGCAGTACTTC
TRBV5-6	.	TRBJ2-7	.	CASSPLSGMYEQYF	TGTGCCAGCAGCCCACTTTCAGGGATGTACGAGCAGTACTTC
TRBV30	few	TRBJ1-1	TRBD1	CAWSGQGGGRAFF	TGTGCCTGGAGTGGACAGGGGGGAGGCCGGGCTTTCTTT
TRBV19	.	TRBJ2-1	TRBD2	CASSMTSGSYNEQFF	TGTGCCAGTAGTATGACTAGCGGGTCCTACAATGAGCAGTTCTTC
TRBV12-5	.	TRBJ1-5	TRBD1	CASGLTGGGNQPQHF	TGTGCTAGTGGTTTGACAGGGGGGGGAAATCAGCCCCAGCATTTT
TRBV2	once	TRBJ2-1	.	CASSDKRRDGEQFF	TGTGCCAGCAGTGATAAGCGGCGCGATGGTGAGCAGTTCTTC
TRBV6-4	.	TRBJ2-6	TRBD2	CASSQSGSSGANVLTF	TGTGCCAGCAGCCAGAGCGGGAGCTCTGGGGCCAACGTCCTGACTTTC
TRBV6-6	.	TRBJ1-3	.	CASSGPSGNTIYF	TGTGCCAGCTCAGGCCCCTCTGGAAACACCATATATTTT
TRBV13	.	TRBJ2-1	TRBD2	CASSLVSGGVNEQFF	TGTGCCAGCAGCTTAGTAAGCGGGGGGGTCAATGAGCAGTTCTTC
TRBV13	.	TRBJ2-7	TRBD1	CASSWGTGTKRYEQYF	TGTGCCAGCAGCTGGGGGACAGGGACAAAACGCTACGAGCAGTACTTC
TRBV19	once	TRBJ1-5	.	CASSIDSGTPNQPQHF	TGTGCCAGTAGTATAGACTCCGGGACACCTAATCAGCCCCAGCATTTT
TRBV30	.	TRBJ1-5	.	CAWSGGTLSNQPQHF	TGTGCCTGGAGTGGAGGGACACTTAGCAATCAGCCCCAGCATTTT
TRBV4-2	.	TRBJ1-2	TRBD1	CASSQGQGVSDGYTF	TGTGCCAGCAGCCAAGGTCAGGGGGTCTCGGATGGCTACACCTTC
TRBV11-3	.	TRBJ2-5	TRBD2	CASSRGTSGGVQETQYF	TGTGCCAGCAGCCGAGGGACTAGCGGGGGAGTACAAGAGACCCAGTACTTC
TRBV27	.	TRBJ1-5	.	CAALWGGFNQPQHF	TGTGCCGCCCTTTGGGGGGGATTCAATCAGCCCCAGCATTTT
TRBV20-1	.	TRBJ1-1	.	CSALLNTEAFF	TGCAGTGCTCTCCTTAACACTGAAGCTTTCTTT
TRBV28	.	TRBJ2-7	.	CASSLLSYEQYF	TGTGCCAGCAGTTTATTGAGCTACGAGCAGTACTTC
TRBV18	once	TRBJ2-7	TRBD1	CASSQGQASTYEQYF	TGTGCCAGCTCACAGGGACAGGCGAGTACTTACGAGCAGTACTTC
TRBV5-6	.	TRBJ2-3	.	CASNINRDWADTQYF	TGTGCCAGCAATATCAACAGAGATTGGGCGGATACGCAGTATTTT
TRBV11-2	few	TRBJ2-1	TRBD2	CASSSLSGGSDEQFF	TGTGCCAGCAGCTCCCTCTCGGGGGGGTCGGATGAGCAGTTCTTC
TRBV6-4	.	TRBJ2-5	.	CAPMEGETQYF	TGTGCCCCCATGGAGGGGGAGACCCAGTACTTC
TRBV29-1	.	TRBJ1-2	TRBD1	CSGEGTGDDYGYTF	TGCAGCGGGGAAGGGACAGGGGATGACTATGGCTACACCTTC
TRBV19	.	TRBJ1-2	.	CASRGEPDGYTF	TGTGCCAGTAGGGGAGAACCAGATGGCTACACCTTC
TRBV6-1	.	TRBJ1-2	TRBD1	CASSEVLGQGRNYGYTF	TGTGCCAGCAGTGAAGTTCTTGGACAGGGTAGGAACTATGGCTACACCTTC